The 26 T cell receptor beta chains in this list originate from one sample, sequenced in a study of blood T cell repertoires in COVID-19. TCRdb's copy holds only in-frame clones and misses some; the assay was immunoSEQ multiplex PCR. The table shows a few hundred thousand clones, with around 85% occurring only once. Sequenced input: peripheral blood. These receptor sequences come from a woman aged 18 to 35 with acute or convalescent COVID-19.

The rearrangement joins TRBV2 to TRBJ1-2; 8 bases line up with TRBD1. From germline, CDR1 is SNHLY and CDR2 FYNNEI. Losses at the gene ends were 6 bases for V and 8 bases for J; bases not matched to a gene: 11. The CDR3 extends over 14 amino acids. The CDR3 here is CASRGGQDTLGYTF. The CDR3 DNA follows: TGTGCCAGCAGGGGGGGACAGGACACCTTGGGCTACACCTTC.

This clone has only one observation. The genes are TRBV2 and TRBJ2-5; 7 nucleotides line up with TRBD1. The end of the DNA is better explained by TRBJ2-7, so the J call may be wrong. This CDR3 is built from 14 residues. CDR1 and CDR2 from the germline V gene are SNHLY and FYNNEI. CDR3 bases: TGTGCCAGCAGTGCGATCTTAGGGGGCAACGAGCAGTACTTC. Translating gives CASSAILGGNEQYF.

V gene TRBV12-5 combines with J gene TRBJ2-3; 9 bases are shared with TRBD2. V lost 2 bases, J lost 1 base, and 4 bases stayed unmatched. Germline lookup yields CDR1 LGHNT and CDR2 FRNRAP. The CDR3 length is 16 residues. The CDR3 DNA reads TGTGCTAGTGGTTTGAGTAAGCGGGGGGGCACAGATACGCAGTATTTT. Its translation is CASGLSKRGGTDTQYF.

The chain joins TRBV7-2 to TRBJ1-4; TRBD1 aligns across 10 bases. From germline, CDR1 is SGHTA and CDR2 FQGNSA. After removal of 5 bases from V and 2 bases from J, the junction contained 2 bases not matched to a gene. CDR3 length equals 15 residues. CDR3 DNA: TGTGCCAGCAGCCCGGGACAGGGGACTAATGAAAAACTGTTTTTT. Amino acids: CASSPGQGTNEKLFF.

The rearrangement joins TRBV5-5 to TRBJ1-1, with TRBD1 as a possible D gene (5 bases). CDR3 length: 14 amino acids. Germline CDR1 reads SGHKS; CDR2 reads YYEKEE (reference sequence). V lost 5 bases and J 5 bases, leaving 16 bases between the germline ends. CDR3 coding DNA: TGTGCCAGCAGTCTTACATCCGGGGGGACTGAAGCTTTCTTT. As protein: CASSLTSGGTEAFF.

The chain couples TRBV7-8 to TRBJ1-1, with D possibly matching TRBD1 (5 bases). Germline CDR1 SGHVS, CDR2 FQNEAQ. The CDR3 sequence is 14 residues long. V was pared by 3 bases and J by 3 bases, with 11 bases between. CDR3: CASSLGRDYTEAFF. CDR3 sequence (DNA): TGTGCCAGCAGCTTGGGCAGGGACTACACTGAAGCTTTCTTT.

The chain employs TRBV7-3 and TRBJ2-2; 8 nucleotides match TRBD2. The V gene end was trimmed by 5 bases and the J gene end by 2 bases; junction bases not matched to a gene: 7. CDR1 SGHTA and CDR2 FQGTGA come from the germline V gene. The CDR3 runs 16 residues. CDR3 loop: CASSAGLAINTGELFF. The CDR3 DNA reads TGTGCCAGCAGCGCCGGACTAGCAATAAACACCGGGGAGCTGTTTTTT.

The chain combines TRBV13 with TRBJ2-1, with 7 bases that match TRBD1. The CDR3 totals 15 residues. The J segment lost 4 bases and the V segment lost 5 bases, leaving 8 bases of the junction unmatched. Looked up from germline, CDR1 is PRHDT and CDR2 is FYEKMQ (reference sequence). The CDR3 loop is CASSHRDSSYNEQFF. CDR3 DNA sequence: TGTGCCAGCAGCCACCGGGACAGTAGTTACAATGAGCAGTTCTTC.

V gene TRBV3-1 (or the pseudogene TRBV3-2) combines with J gene TRBJ2-3; D remains unclear. Per germline, CDR1 LGHDT and CDR2 YNNKEL (reference sequence). The V and J ends lost 2 bases and 6 bases respectively, with 9 bases between them. This CDR3 comprises 13 residues. DNA of the CDR3: TGTGCCAGCAGCCAATTTCTCTCCGATACGCAGTATTTT. This encodes CASSQFLSDTQYF.

The chain employs TRBV10-3 and TRBJ1-2, with TRBD1 identical over 7 bases. Trimming at V came to 4 bases and at J to 6 bases, leaving 5 bases not matched to a gene. This CDR3 comprises 13 residues. The germline CDR1 and CDR2 sequences are ENHRY and SYGVKD. The CDR3 coding sequence is TGTGCCATCAGTGGCGGGACAGAGGATGGCTACACCTTC. Amino acids: CAISGGTEDGYTF.

This sequence joins TRBV19 and TRBJ1-5; D may be TRBD1 (6 bases). CDR1 is LNHDA, CDR2 SQIVND, per germline (reference sequence). The germline V and J ends were trimmed by 4 bases and 7 bases, with 11 bases remaining between them. The CDR3 extends over 13 amino acids. As DNA, the CDR3 is TGTGCCAGTAGTACAACAGGGTACCAGCCCCAGCATTTT. It translates to CASSTTGYQPQHF.

This chain connects TRBV5-6 to TRBJ2-7, with 11 nucleotides matching TRBD1. V shed 3 bases, J shed 4 bases, and the junction held 6 bases outside the gene matches. This CDR3 is built from 15 residues. Germline V gene lookup returns CDR1 SGHDT and CDR2 YYEEEE. CDR3: CASSYGQGATYEQYF. In DNA, the CDR3 is TGTGCCAGCAGCTACGGACAGGGGGCGACTTACGAGCAGTACTTC.

The rearrangement joins TRBV10-2 to TRBJ2-3, with 9 nucleotides matching TRBD2. The CDR3 runs 16 residues. V was pared by 6 bases and J by 6 bases, with 13 bases of the junction left unmatched. The germline CDR1 and CDR2 sequences are WSHSY and SAAADI. This chain's CDR3 is CASRRWTSVRTDTQYF. DNA for the CDR3: TGCGCCAGCAGACGCTGGACTAGCGTCAGGACGGATACGCAGTATTTT.

The chain joins TRBV19 to TRBJ2-1; TRBD1 agrees at 8 bases. Germline loops: CDR1 LNHDA, CDR2 SQIVND (reference sequence). The CDR3 sequence is 15 residues long. The J segment lost 3 bases and the V segment lost 1 base, leaving 2 bases of the junction unmatched. The CDR3 reads CASSIGGQVYNEQFF. In DNA, the CDR3 is TGTGCCAGTAGTATAGGGGGACAGGTCTACAATGAGCAGTTCTTC.

The CDR3 nucleotides are TGTGCTAGTGGTTTGGGTGCCGGTCAAGAGACCCAGTACTTC. The encoded protein is CASGLGAGQETQYF. This chain uses TRBV12-5 with TRBJ2-5; D ambiguous. Germline CDR1 LGHNT, CDR2 FRNRAP. The CDR3 length is 14 residues. V gave up 1 base and J gave up 2 bases, with 8 bases separating them.

The rearrangement links TRBV3-1 (or the pseudogene TRBV3-2) to TRBJ2-6; D is unclear. Trimming removed 2 bases at V and 0 bases at J, with 14 bases between. The CDR3 runs to 18 residues. CDR1 is LGHDT, CDR2 YNNKEL, per germline (reference sequence). Here the CDR3 reads CASSQTHGLHSGANVLTF. The CDR3 DNA follows: TGTGCCAGCAGCCAAACCCATGGGCTCCACTCTGGGGCCAACGTCCTGACTTTC.

The chain joins TRBV7-9 to TRBJ2-5; the D is unclear. Germline CDR1 SEHNR, CDR2 FQNEAQ (reference sequence). Trimming removed 1 base at V and 4 bases at J, with 13 bases between. There are 15 residues in the CDR3. The CDR3 reads CASSLDNVFGETQYF. CDR3 DNA: TGTGCCAGCAGCTTAGATAACGTCTTCGGAGAGACCCAGTACTTC.

This sequence joins TRBV19 and TRBJ1-5; D remains unclear. Trimming shortened V by 0 bases and J by 1 base, and 10 bases separated the two germline ends. This CDR3 is built from 16 residues. Germline values: CDR1 LNHDA, CDR2 SQIVND (reference sequence). The CDR3 nucleotides are TGTGCCAGTAGTATAGAAAGGCAGCGAAGCAATCAGCCCCAGCATTTT. It specifies CASSIERQRSNQPQHF.

A single count supports this clone. The CDR3 protein is CASSGQTGGGEDTQYF. CDR3 bases: TGTGCCAGCAGCGGCCAGACGGGCGGGGGGGAAGATACGCAGTATTTT. This chain links TRBV9 with TRBJ2-3; 9 nucleotides agree with TRBD2. V trimming: 3 bases; J trimming: 5 bases; junction bases outside the gene matches: 10. This CDR3 has 16 residues. Germline CDR1 reads SGDLS; CDR2 reads YYNGEE.

CDR3 loop: CASSFSTRNTEAFF. The CDR3 nucleotides read TGTGCCAGCAGTTTTAGTACGAGGAACACTGAAGCTTTCTTT. The chain recombines TRBV27 with TRBJ1-1; D uncertain. Deletions cut 3 bases from V and 1 base from J, with 9 bases between. This CDR3 region has 14 residues. Germline values: CDR1 MNHEY, CDR2 SMNVEV (reference sequence).

The rearrangement uses TRBV10-3 and TRBJ2-6; D not certain. CDR1 and CDR2 from the germline V gene are ENHRY and SYGVKD. The CDR3 covers 20 residues. Between the trimmed V and J ends, which lost 4 bases and 0 bases, there was a span of 22 bases. CDR3 nucleotide sequence: TGTGCCATCAGTGCCTTTCTCCCCGGAAGTTGGAGCTCTGGGGCCAACGTCCTGACTTTC. Protein: CAISAFLPGSWSSGANVLTF.

The chain carries TRBV7-8 and TRBJ1-4; D unclear. V was cut by 5 bases and J by 0 bases, with 16 bases left in between. Germline loops: CDR1 SGHVS, CDR2 FQNEAQ. This CDR3 spans 17 amino acids. CDR3 region: CASSPNRLSTTNEKLFF. The CDR3 DNA follows: TGTGCCAGCAGCCCCAATCGACTATCTACAACTAATGAAAAACTGTTTTTT.

The chain joins TRBV29-1 to TRBJ2-3, with D possibly TRBD1 on 7 matching bases. The CDR3 is 15 amino acids. Trimming shortened V by 7 bases and J by 3 bases, and 20 bases separated the two germline ends. Germline CDR1 is SQVTM and CDR2 is ANQGSEA. CDR3: CSAFQAAGGTDTQYF. In DNA, the CDR3 is TGCAGCGCCTTCCAAGCGGCAGGGGGGACAGATACGCAGTATTTT.

This chain links TRBV5-1 with TRBJ2-5, with a weak D call TRBD2 (6 bases). Per germline, CDR1 SGHRS and CDR2 YFSETQ. The length of the CDR3 is 14 residues. The V and J ends lost 1 base and 5 bases respectively, with 12 bases between them. The CDR3 is CASSLKLATETQYF. The DNA of the CDR3 is TGCGCCAGCAGCTTGAAACTAGCTACGGAGACCCAGTACTTC.

The chain combines TRBV12-5 with TRBJ2-7; the D gene is possibly TRBD1 (5 bases). V was clipped by 1 base and J by 1 base, with 8 bases between them. The CDR3 spans 14 residues. Germline-derived CDR1 and CDR2 are LGHNT and FRNRAP. Written as DNA, the CDR3 is TGTGCTAGTGGTTTGGACAGGATTTCCTACGAGCAGTACTTC. It codes for CASGLDRISYEQYF.

The chain couples TRBV4-1 to TRBJ1-2; D is ambiguous. V shed 2 bases and J shed 7 bases, with 14 bases lying between them. In germline, CDR1 is MGHRA, CDR2 YSYEKL. The CDR3 runs to 14 residues. The CDR3 reads CASSQPFLSGGYTF. CDR3 bases: TGCGCCAGCAGCCAACCCTTCCTAAGTGGTGGCTACACCTTC.